These 23 T cell receptor beta chains came from one sample sequenced in a study of monozygotic twins with inflammatory bowel disease. TCRdb re-called the 5' RACE reads, yielding one record per CDR3 amino acid sequence without DNA. This table lists about 450,000 distinct CDR3 sequences. Specimen: blood. The origin of the receptors is a human donor with ulcerative colitis or Crohn's disease, or a healthy co-twin of an affected twin (not recorded which).

V gene TRBV20-1 combines with J gene TRBJ2-2; TCRdb proposes TRBD1, but this gene call is untestable without DNA. Germline CDR1 is DFQATT and CDR2 is SNEGSKA (reference sequence). The CDR3 spans 15 residues. The CDR3: CSARVLTRGTGELFF.

The J gene is TRBJ2-3, the V gene TRBV7-9; there is no DNA to check the TCRdb D call of TRBD2. The CDR3 contains 16 residues. CDR1 and CDR2 from the germline V gene are SEHNR and FQNEAQ (reference sequence). CDR3 region: CASTTAGSTFIDTQYF.

The CDR3 loop is CASSSGTDSYNEQFF. The chain carries TRBV28 and TRBJ2-1; with no DNA, the TCRdb D assignment of TRBD1 cannot be verified. The germline CDR1 and CDR2 sequences are MDHEN and SYDVKM. The CDR3 is 15 amino acids.

The gene calls are TRBV6-1 and TRBJ1-5; the TCRdb call, TRBD1, lacks DNA for checking. Germline lookup yields CDR1 MNHNS and CDR2 SASEGT. The CDR3 contains 15 residues. The CDR3 loop is CASSGTGGSNQPQHF.

V is TRBV7-2 and J is TRBJ2-2; TCRdb returns TRBD2, unconfirmable since there is no DNA. Germline CDR1 and CDR2: SGHTA and FQGNSA. This CDR3 comprises 16 residues. CDR3 sequence reads: CASRPTGTSGTGELFF.

The chain's CDR3 is CASSLITGNKETQYF. V and J are TRBV5-5 and TRBJ2-5; TCRdb lists TRBD1, though no DNA is available to test this call. Germline V gene lookup returns CDR1 SGHKS and CDR2 YYEKEE (reference sequence). This CDR3 region has 15 residues.

The chain carries TRBV15 and TRBJ1-4; absent DNA, TCRdb's TRBD1 call cannot be checked. Germline loops: CDR1 LNHNV, CDR2 YYDKDF (reference sequence). CDR3 length: 15 amino acids. The CDR3 reads CATSTPGTEDEKLFF.

CDR3 protein: CAWSVTSTEAFF. V and J are TRBV30 and TRBJ1-1. The CDR3 consists of 12 residues. The germline CDR1 and CDR2 sequences are GTSNPN and SVGIG (reference sequence).

This chain uses TRBV27 with TRBJ1-2; the D gene TCRdb calls, TRBD1, cannot be checked with no DNA. The length of the CDR3 is 13 residues. Germline-derived CDR1 and CDR2 are MNHEY and SMNVEV (reference sequence). The CDR3 region is CASSSRQNYGYTF.

The genes are TRBV7-2 and TRBJ1-1; TCRdb returns TRBD1, unconfirmable since there is no DNA. CDR3 length equals 15 residues. Germline-derived CDR1 and CDR2 are SGHTA and FQGNSA. CDR3 residues: CASSLEPGSNTEAFF.

The chain has TRBV3-1 and TRBJ2-1; TCRdb designates TRBD1, a call that cannot be tested without DNA. In germline, CDR1 is LGHDT, CDR2 YNNKEL (reference sequence). The CDR3 totals 15 residues. CDR3 loop: CASSQTAGGSNEQFF.

This chain joins TRBV5-1 and TRBJ2-3. Germline values: CDR1 SGHRS, CDR2 YFSETQ. This CDR3 region has 14 residues. This chain's CDR3 is CASSLGAETDTQYF.

The genes are TRBV12-3 or TRBV12-4 and TRBJ2-1. There are 12 residues in the CDR3. The CDR3 reads CASSPSDNEQFF.

J is TRBJ1-3 and V is TRBV7-2; TCRdb outputs TRBD1, but without DNA this stays unchecked. This CDR3 is 14 amino acids long. Germline CDR1 SGHTA, CDR2 FQGNSA. CDR3: CASSRGLLGNTIYF.

The chain joins TRBV20-1 to TRBJ1-2. Germline CDR1 DFQATT, CDR2 SNEGSKA (reference sequence). This CDR3 comprises 13 residues. CDR3 loop: CSAFTGSGYGYTF.

V is TRBV5-1 and J is TRBJ1-6; the D call of TRBD1 rests on TCRdb alone, since no DNA is present to check it. This CDR3 spans 15 amino acids. Germline CDR1 SGHRS, CDR2 YFSETQ. CDR3 sequence: CASRPDSQANSPLHF.

The chain combines TRBV5-3 with TRBJ2-1; TCRdb names TRBD1, which stays unverified in the absence of DNA. TRBV5-3 has ORF status, its function being uncertain. This CDR3 has 14 residues. CDR3 protein: CARSLVGGSREQFF.

The J gene is TRBJ1-6, the V gene TRBV27; the TCRdb D gene call, TRBD1, has no DNA to confirm it. The CDR3 totals 13 residues. Per the germline V gene, CDR1 is MNHEY and CDR2 is SMNVEV (reference sequence). The CDR3 region is CASGGHFNSPLHF.

The chain recombines TRBV5-1 with TRBJ1-2; the D call of TRBD1 rests on TCRdb alone, since no DNA is present to check it. The CDR3 is 11 amino acids. From germline, CDR1 is SGHRS and CDR2 YFSETQ. The CDR3 loop reads CASGGQGGYTF.

V is TRBV6-5 and J is TRBJ1-5; TCRdb's D call of TRBD1 is untestable without DNA. The CDR3 contains 15 residues. Germline CDR1 and CDR2: MNHEY and SVGAGI. This CDR3 is CASSSGTEGSQPQHF.

The V and J genes are TRBV7-3 and TRBJ2-3; absent DNA, TCRdb's TRBD1 call cannot be checked. This CDR3 is built from 13 residues. Germline assignment: CDR1 SGHTA and CDR2 FQGTGA. The CDR3 spells CASSFSTGLAQYF.

The chain carries TRBV5-1 and TRBJ2-7; with no DNA, the TCRdb D assignment of TRBD1 cannot be verified. Germline V gene data show CDR1 as SGHRS and CDR2 as YFSETQ. The CDR3 extends over 15 amino acids. The CDR3 is CASSSWGQGANEQYF. Using reference TRBV5-1 and TRBJ2-7 for the parts outside the CDR3, the full variable domain is KAGVTQTPRYLIKTRGQQVTLSCSPISGHRSVSWYQQTPGQGLQFLFEYFSETQRNKGNFPGRFSGRQFSNSRSEMNVSTLELGDSALYLCASSSWGQGANEQYFGPGTRLTVT.

The V gene is TRBV7-9, the J gene TRBJ1-5; no DNA is available, so the TRBD1 call from TCRdb remains unchecked. Germline V gene sequence: CDR1 SEHNR, CDR2 FQNEAQ (reference sequence). This CDR3 region has 13 residues. This CDR3 reads CASSLVTGQPQHF.